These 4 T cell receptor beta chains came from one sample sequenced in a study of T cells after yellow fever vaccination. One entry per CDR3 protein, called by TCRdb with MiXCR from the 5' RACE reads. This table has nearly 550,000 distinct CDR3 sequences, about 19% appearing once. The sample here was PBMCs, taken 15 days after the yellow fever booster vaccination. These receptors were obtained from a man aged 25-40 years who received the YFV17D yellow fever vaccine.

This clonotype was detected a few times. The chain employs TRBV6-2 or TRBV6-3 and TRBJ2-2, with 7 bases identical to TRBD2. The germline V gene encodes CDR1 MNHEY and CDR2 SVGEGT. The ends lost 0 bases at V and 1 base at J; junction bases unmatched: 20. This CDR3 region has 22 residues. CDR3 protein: CASSYSRPLGSASGGNTGELFF. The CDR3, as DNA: TGTGCCAGCAGTTACTCGAGACCTCTAGGCTCAGCTAGCGGAGGGAACACCGGGGAGCTGTTTTTT.

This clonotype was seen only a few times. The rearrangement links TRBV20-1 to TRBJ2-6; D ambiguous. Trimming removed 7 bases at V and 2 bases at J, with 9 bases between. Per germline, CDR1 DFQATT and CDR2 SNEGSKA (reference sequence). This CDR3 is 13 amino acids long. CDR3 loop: CSVVDTGANVLTF. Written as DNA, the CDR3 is TGCAGTGTAGTAGATACTGGGGCCAACGTCCTGACTTTC.

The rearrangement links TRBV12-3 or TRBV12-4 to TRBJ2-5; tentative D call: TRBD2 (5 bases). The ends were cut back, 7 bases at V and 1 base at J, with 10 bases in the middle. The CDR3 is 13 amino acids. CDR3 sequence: CASTPSGQETQYF. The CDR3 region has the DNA TGTGCCAGCACTCCAAGCGGCCAAGAGACCCAGTACTTC.

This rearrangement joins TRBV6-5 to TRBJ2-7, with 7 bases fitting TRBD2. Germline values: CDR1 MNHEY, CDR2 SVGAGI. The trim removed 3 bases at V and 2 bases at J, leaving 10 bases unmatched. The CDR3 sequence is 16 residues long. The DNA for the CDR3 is TGTGCCAGCAGTTATTCTATGGCGGGGGTTACCTACGAGCAGTACTTC. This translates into CASSYSMAGVTYEQYF.